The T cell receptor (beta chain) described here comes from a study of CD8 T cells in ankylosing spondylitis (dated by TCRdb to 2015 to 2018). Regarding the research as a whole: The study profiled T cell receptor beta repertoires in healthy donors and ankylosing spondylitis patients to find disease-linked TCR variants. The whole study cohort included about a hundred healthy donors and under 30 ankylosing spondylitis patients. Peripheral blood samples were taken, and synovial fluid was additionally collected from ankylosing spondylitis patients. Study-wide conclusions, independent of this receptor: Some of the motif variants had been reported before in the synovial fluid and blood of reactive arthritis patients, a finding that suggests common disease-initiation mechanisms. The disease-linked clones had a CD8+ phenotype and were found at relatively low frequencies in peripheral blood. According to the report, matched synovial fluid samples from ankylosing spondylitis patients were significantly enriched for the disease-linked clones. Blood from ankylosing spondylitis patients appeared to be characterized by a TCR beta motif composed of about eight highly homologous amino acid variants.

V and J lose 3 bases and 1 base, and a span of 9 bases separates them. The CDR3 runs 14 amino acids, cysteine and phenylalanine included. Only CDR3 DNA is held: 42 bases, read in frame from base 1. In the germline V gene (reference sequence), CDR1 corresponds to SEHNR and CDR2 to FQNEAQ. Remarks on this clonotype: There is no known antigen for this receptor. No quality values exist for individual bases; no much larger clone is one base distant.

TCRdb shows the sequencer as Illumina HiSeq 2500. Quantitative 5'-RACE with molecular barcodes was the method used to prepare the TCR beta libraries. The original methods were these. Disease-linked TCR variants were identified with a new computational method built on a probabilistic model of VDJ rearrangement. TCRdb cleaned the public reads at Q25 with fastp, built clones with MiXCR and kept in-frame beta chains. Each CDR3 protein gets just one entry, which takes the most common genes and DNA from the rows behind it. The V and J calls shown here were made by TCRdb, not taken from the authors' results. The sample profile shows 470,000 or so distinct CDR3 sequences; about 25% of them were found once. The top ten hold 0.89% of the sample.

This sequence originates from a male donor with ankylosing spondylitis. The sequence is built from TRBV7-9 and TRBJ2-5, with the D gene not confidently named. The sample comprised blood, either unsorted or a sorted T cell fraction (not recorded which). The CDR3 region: CASSLSQTQETQYF. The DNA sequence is TGTGCCAGCAGCTTGTCACAAACCCAAGAGACCCAGTACTTC.